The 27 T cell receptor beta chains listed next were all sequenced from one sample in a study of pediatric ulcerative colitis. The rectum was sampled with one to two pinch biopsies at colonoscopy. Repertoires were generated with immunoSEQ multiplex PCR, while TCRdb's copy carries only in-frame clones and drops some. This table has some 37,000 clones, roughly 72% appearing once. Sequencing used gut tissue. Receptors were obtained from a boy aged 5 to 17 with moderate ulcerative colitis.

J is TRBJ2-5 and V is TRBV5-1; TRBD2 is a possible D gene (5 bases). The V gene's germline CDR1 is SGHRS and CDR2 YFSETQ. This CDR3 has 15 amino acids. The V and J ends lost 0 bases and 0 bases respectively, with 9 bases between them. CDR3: CASSLASGNQETQYF. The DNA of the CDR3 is TGCGCCAGCAGCTTGGCTTCGGGAAACCAAGAGACCCAGTACTTC. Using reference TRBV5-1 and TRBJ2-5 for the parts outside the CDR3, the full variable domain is KAGVTQTPRYLIKTRGQQVTLSCSPISGHRSVSWYQQTPGQGLQFLFEYFSETQRNKGNFPGRFSGRQFSNSRSEMNVSTLELGDSALYLCASSLASGNQETQYFGPGTRLLVL.

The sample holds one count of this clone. CDR3 coding DNA: TGCGCCAGCAGCGGGGGGAGGCACCAAGAGACCCAGTACTTC. Residues: CASSGGRHQETQYF. This chain joins TRBV5-1 and TRBJ2-5; possibly TRBD2 for D (6 bases). V was shortened by 4 bases and J by 0 bases, with 10 bases between the two germline ends. The CDR3 spans 14 residues. Germline V gives CDR1 SGHRS, CDR2 YFSETQ.

The CDR3 reads CASSLSGFSYNEQFF. The CDR3, as DNA: TGTGCCAGCAGTCTTAGCGGTTTCTCCTACAATGAGCAGTTCTTC. The V call is TRBV6-5, the J call TRBJ2-1, with D possibly TRBD2 on 6 matching bases. CDR3 length equals 15 residues. CDR1 MNHEY and CDR2 SVGAGI come from the germline V gene. V lost 5 bases to trimming and J lost 0 bases, with 11 bases between them.

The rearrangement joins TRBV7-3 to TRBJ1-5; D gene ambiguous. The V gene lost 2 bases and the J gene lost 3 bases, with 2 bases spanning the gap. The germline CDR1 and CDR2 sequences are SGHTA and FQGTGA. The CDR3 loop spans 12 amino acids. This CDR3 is CASSLHNQPQHF. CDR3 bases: TGTGCCAGCAGCTTACACAATCAGCCCCAGCATTTT.

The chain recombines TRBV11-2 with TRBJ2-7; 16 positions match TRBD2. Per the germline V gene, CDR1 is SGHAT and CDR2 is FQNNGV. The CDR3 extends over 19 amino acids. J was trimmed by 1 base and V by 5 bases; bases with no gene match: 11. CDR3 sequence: CASSQRPGLAGGRSYEQYF. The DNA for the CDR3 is TGTGCCAGCAGCCAGCGTCCGGGACTAGCGGGAGGGCGATCCTACGAGCAGTACTTC. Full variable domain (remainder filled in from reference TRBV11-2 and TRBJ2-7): EAGVAQSPRYKIIEKRQSVAFWCNPISGHATLYWYQQILGQGPKLLIQFQNNGVVDDSQLPKDRFSAERLKGVDSTLKIQPAKLEDSAVYLCASSQRPGLAGGRSYEQYFGPGTRLTVT.

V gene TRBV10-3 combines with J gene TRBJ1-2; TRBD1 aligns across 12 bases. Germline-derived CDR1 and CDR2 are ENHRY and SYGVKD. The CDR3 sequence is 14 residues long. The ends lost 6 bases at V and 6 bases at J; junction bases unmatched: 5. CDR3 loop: CAISRDRGRDGYTF. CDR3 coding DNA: TGTGCCATCAGCCGGGACAGGGGGCGAGATGGCTACACCTTC.

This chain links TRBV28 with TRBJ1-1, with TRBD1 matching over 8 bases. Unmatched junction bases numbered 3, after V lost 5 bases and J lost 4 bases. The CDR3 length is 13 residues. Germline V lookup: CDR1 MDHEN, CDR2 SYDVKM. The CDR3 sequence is CASSITGGTEAFF. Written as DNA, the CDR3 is TGTGCCAGCAGTATCACAGGGGGCACTGAAGCTTTCTTT.

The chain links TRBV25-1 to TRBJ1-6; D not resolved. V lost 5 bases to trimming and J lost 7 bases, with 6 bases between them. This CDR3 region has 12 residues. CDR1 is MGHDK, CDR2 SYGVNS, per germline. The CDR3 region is CASSLRNSPLHF. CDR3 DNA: TGTGCCAGCAGTCTAAGAAATTCACCCCTCCACTTT.

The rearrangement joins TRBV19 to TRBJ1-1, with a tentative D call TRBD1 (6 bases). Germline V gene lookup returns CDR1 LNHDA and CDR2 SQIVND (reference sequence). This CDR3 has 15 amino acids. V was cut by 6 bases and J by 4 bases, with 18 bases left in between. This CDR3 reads CASRDGTGTITEAFF. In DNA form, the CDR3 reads TGTGCCAGTAGGGATGGAACAGGGACAATCACTGAAGCTTTCTTT.

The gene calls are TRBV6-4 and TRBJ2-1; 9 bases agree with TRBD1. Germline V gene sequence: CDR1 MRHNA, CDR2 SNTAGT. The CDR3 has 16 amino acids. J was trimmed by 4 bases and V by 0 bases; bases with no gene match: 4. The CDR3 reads CASSDSDRGSYNEQFF. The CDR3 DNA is TGTGCCAGCAGTGACTCGGACAGGGGCTCATACAATGAGCAGTTCTTC.

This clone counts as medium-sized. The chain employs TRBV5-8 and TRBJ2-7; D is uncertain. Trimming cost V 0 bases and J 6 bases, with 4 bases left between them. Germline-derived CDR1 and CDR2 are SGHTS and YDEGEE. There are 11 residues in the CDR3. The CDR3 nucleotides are TGTGCCAGCAGCTTGGGAGCCGAGCAGTACTTC. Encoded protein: CASSLGAEQYF.

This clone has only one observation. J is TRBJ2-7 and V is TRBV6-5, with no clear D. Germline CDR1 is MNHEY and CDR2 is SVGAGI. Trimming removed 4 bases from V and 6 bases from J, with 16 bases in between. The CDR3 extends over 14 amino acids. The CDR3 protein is CASSWTSVRPEQYF. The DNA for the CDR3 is TGTGCCAGCAGTTGGACCTCAGTCCGCCCCGAGCAGTACTTC.

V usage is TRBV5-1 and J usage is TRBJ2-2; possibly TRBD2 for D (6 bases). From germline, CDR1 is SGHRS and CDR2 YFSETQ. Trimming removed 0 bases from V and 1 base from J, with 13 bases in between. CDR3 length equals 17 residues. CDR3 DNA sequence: TGCGCCAGCAGCTTGGCCCCGGGACTTGGGAACACCGGGGAGCTGTTTTTT. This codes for CASSLAPGLGNTGELFF.

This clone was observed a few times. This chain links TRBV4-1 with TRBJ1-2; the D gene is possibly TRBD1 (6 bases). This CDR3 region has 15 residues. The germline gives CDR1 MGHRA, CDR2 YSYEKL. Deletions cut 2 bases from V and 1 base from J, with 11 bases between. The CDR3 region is CASSQRDKINYGYTF. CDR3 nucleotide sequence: TGCGCCAGCAGCCAACGGGACAAGATTAACTATGGCTACACCTTC.

The DNA for the CDR3 is TGTGCCAGCTCACCACCGGGCACAGCCTCTGGAAACACCATATATTTT. This codes for CASSPPGTASGNTIYF. The chain links TRBV18 to TRBJ1-3; no firm D call. Germline-derived CDR1 and CDR2 are KGHSH and LQKENI. Trimming shortened V by 0 bases and J by 0 bases, and 9 bases separated the two germline ends. CDR3 length: 16 amino acids.

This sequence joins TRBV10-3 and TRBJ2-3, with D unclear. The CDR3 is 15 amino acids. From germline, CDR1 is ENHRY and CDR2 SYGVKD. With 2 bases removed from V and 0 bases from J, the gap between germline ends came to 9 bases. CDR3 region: CAISEAQSSTDTQYF. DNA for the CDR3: TGTGCCATCAGTGAGGCTCAATCTAGCACAGATACGCAGTATTTT.

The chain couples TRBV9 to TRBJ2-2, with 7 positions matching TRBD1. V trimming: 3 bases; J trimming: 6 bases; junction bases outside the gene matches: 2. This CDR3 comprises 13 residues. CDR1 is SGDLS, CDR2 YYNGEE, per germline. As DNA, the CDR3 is TGTGCCAGCAGCGCGCAGGGGGCCGGGGAGCTGTTTTTT. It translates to CASSAQGAGELFF. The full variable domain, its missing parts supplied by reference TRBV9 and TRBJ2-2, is DSGVTQTPKHLITATGQRVTLRCSPRSGDLSVYWYQQSLDQGLQFLIQYYNGEERAKGNILERFSAQQFPDLHSELNLSSLELGDSALYFCASSAQGAGELFFGEGSRLTVL.

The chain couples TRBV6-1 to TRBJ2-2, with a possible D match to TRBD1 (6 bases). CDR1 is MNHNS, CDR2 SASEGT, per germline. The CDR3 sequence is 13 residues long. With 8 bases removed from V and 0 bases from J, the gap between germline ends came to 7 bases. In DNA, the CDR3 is TGTGCCAGCCGACAGGCGAACACCGGGGAGCTGTTTTTT. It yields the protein CASRQANTGELFF.

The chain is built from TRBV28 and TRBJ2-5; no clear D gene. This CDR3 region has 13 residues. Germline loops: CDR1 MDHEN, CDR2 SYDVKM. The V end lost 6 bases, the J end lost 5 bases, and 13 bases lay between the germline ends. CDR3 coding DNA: TGTGCCAGCAGGGGCAGCGCGTGGGAGACCCAGTACTTC. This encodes CASRGSAWETQYF.

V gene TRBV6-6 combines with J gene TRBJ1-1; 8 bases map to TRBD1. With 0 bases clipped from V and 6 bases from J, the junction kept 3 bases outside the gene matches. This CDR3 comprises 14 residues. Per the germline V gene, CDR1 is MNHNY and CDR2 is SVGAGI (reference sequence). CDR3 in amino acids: CASSYSGTGPEAFF. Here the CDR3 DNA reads TGTGCCAGCAGTTACTCTGGGACAGGCCCTGAAGCTTTCTTT.

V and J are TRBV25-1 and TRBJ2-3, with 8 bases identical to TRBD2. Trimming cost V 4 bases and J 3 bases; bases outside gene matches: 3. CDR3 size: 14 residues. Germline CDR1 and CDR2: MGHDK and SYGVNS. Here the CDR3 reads CASSASGRTDTQYF. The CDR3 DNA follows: TGTGCCAGCAGTGCCAGCGGGAGAACAGATACGCAGTATTTT.

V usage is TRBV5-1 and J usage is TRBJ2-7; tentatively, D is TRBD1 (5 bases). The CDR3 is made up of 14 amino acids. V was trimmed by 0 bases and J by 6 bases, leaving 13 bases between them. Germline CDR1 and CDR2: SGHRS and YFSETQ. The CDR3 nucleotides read TGCGCCAGCAGCTTGGATTGGCAGGGCGGCGAGCAGTACTTC. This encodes CASSLDWQGGEQYF.

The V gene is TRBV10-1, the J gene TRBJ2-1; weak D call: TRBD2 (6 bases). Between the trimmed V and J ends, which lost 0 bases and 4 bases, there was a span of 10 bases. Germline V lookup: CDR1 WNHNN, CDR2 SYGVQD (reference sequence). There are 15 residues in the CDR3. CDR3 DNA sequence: TGCGCCAGCAGTGAGTCAGGGGACTGGTACAATGAGCAGTTCTTC. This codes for CASSESGDWYNEQFF.

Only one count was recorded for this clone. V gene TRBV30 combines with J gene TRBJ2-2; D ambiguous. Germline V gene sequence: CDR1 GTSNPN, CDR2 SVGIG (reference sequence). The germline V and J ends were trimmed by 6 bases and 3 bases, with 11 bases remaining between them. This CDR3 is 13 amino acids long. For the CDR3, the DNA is TGTGCCTGCTCTTCGGGTCACACCGGGGAGCTGTTTTTT. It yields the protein CACSSGHTGELFF.

The CDR3 DNA reads TGTGCCAGCAGTTTACAGATTCACGTCTATGGCTACACCTTC. Protein product: CASSLQIHVYGYTF. The genes are TRBV28 and TRBJ1-2; D is unclear. Germline assignment: CDR1 MDHEN and CDR2 SYDVKM. This CDR3 is 14 amino acids long. V dropped 2 bases and J dropped 4 bases, with 11 bases sitting between them.

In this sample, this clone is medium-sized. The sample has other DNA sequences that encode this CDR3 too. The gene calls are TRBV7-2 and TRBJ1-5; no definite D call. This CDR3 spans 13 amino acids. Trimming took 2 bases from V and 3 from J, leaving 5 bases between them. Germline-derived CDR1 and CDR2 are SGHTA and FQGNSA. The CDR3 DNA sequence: TGTGCCAGCAGCTTAAGGGACAATCAGCCCCAGCATTTT. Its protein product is CASSLRDNQPQHF. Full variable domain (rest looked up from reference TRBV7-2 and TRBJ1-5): GAGVSQSPSNKVTEKGKDVELRCDPISGHTALYWYRQSLGQGLEFLIYFQGNSAPDKSGLPSDRFSAERTGGSVSTLTIQRTQQEDSAVYLCASSLRDNQPQHFGDGTRLSIL.

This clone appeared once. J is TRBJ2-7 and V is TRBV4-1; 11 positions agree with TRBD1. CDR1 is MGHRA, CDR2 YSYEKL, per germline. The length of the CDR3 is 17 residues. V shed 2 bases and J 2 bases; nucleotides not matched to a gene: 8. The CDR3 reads CASSQTGTGGAPYEQYF. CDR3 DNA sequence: TGCGCCAGCAGCCAAACCGGGACAGGGGGGGCCCCCTACGAGCAGTACTTC.